This TCR beta chain is drawn from a study of cytomegalovirus exposure and HLA in healthy donors. Study results and limitations: There were some public TCRs occurring in many donors, but most TCR sequences were rare. The majority of CMV-associated TCR beta chains were reported as apparently HLA-restricted in a later analysis. The authors listed 180 or so TCR beta chains as cytomegalovirus-associated.

With regard to this clone: Its antigen is as yet unknown.

The primer mix had 60 Vbeta and 13 Jbeta primers. The protocol was immunoSEQ multiplex PCR, while the TCRdb copy is restricted to in-frame clones and leaves out a portion. The table includes around 110,000 clones, 80% to 85% detected once. Healthy bone marrow donors made up the donor group. V was cut by 4 bases and J by 1 base, with 19 bases left in between. The CDR3 is 17 residues long. In germline, CDR1 is MDHEN, CDR2 SYDVKM. The receptor was derived from a man younger than 40 in good health and CMV-seronegative. V usage is TRBV28 and J usage is TRBJ1-2; TRBD1 might be the D (5 bases). Sequencing was performed on PBMCs. The CDR3 nucleotides are TGTGCCAGCAGTTCAATCCGCACCCTCGGGGGTAACTATGGCTACACCTTC. Translating gives CASSSIRTLGGNYGYTF.